A selection of T cell receptor beta chains follows, all from one sample in a study of T-cell memory formation after mild COVID-19. One entry per CDR3 protein, called by TCRdb with MiXCR from the 5' RACE reads. The table lists about 610,000 distinct CDR3 sequences, roughly 17% of them singletons. What was sequenced was PBMCs or a T cell subset sorted from them (not recorded which). The receptors stem from an adult woman who had mild COVID-19 (a few samples of this study predate the infection). Cell type and time point are not known. Each CDR3 is given with its conserved first and last residue. Each record gives: J gene, V gene, D gene, clone size, CDR3 DNA, CDR3 protein. The D gene is left open where the match is weak. Not all rows give a size; the values are once, few, many and, for expanded clones, a class.

J: TRBJ2-1
V: TRBV6-5
D: TRBD1
size: .
DNA: TGTGCCAGCAGTTACTCGAGGGGTGAGGGGGCGGACAATGAGCAGTTCTTC
CDR3: CASSYSRGEGADNEQFF

J: TRBJ2-2
V: TRBV7-2
D: .
size: .
DNA: TGTGCCAGCAGGCCCGCGGTACTGAACACCGGGGAGCTGTTTTTT
CDR3: CASRPAVLNTGELFF

J: TRBJ1-2
V: TRBV7-8
D: .
size: .
DNA: TGTGCCAGCAGAAAAAGTGGGGGGGGAGTTGGCTATGGCTACACCTTC
CDR3: CASRKSGGGVGYGYTF

J: TRBJ2-1
V: TRBV12-3/TRBV12-4
D: .
size: few
DNA: TGTGCCAGCAGTCCGACTAGGCCGGTTGCCTACAATGAGCAGTTCTTC
CDR3: CASSPTRPVAYNEQFF

J: TRBJ2-1
V: TRBV20-1
D: .
size: few
DNA: TGCAGTGCTAGAGTCGAAAGGATTGAGCAGTTCTTC
CDR3: CSARVERIEQFF

J: TRBJ2-7
V: TRBV12-3/TRBV12-4
D: .
size: .
DNA: TGTGCCAGCAGTTCCGGAGACTACGAGCAGTACTTC
CDR3: CASSSGDYEQYF

J: TRBJ2-1
V: TRBV4-2
D: TRBD2
size: few
DNA: TGTGCCAGCAGCACATTACTAGCGGGTGCCTACAATGAGCAGTTCTTC
CDR3: CASSTLLAGAYNEQFF

J: TRBJ1-1
V: TRBV3-1
D: .
size: .
DNA: TGTGCCAGCAGTGGACTGGAGGGGACTGAAGCTTTCTTT
CDR3: CASSGLEGTEAFF

J: TRBJ1-6
V: TRBV3-1
D: .
size: .
DNA: TGTGCCAGCAGCCAATCCGCAGGGTTCTATAATTCACCCCTCCACTTT
CDR3: CASSQSAGFYNSPLHF

J: TRBJ1-5
V: TRBV7-8
D: TRBD1
size: .
DNA: TGTGCCAGCAGCTTATGCATTTTAAACAGGGGGATTCGAGTTTTTCAGCCCCAGCATTTT
CDR3: CASSLCILNRGIRVFQPQHF

J: TRBJ2-1
V: TRBV9
D: .
size: .
DNA: TGTGCCAGCAGCGTTGACAGGCTAAATGAGCAGTTCTTC
CDR3: CASSVDRLNEQFF

J: TRBJ2-7
V: TRBV5-6
D: TRBD2
size: .
DNA: TGTGCCAGCAGCTTGATAGCGGGGGGCTCCTACGAGCAGTACTTC
CDR3: CASSLIAGGSYEQYF